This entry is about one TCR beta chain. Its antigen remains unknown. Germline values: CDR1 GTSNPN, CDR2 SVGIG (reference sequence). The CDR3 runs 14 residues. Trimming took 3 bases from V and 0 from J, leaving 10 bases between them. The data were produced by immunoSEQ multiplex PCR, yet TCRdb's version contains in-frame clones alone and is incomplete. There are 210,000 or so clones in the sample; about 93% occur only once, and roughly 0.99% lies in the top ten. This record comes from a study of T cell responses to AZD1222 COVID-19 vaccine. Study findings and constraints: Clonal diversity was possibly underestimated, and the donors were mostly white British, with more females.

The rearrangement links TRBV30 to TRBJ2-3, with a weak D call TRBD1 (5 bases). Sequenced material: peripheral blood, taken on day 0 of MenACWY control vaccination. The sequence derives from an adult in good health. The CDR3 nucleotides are TGTGCCTGGAGCCCAGGGTTTAGCACAGATACGCAGTATTTT. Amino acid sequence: CAWSPGFSTDTQYF.